This entry concerns a single TCR beta chain. Its specificity is not known. Germline V gene sequence: CDR1 MNHEY, CDR2 SVGAGI. The CDR3 sequence is 14 residues long. Trimming cost V 6 bases and J 4 bases, with 14 bases left between them. The assay was immunoSEQ multiplex PCR, and TCRdb's table has in-frame clones only and misses some. The sample holds 110,000 or so clones, nearly 90% seen once. This entry belongs to a study of T cell responses to AZD1222 COVID-19 vaccine. General study points: Clonal diversity was possibly underestimated; the donors were predominantly white British and more often female. Sampling that yielded the repertoires occurred only after the peak T cell response. The breadth and depth of Spike-specific TCRs increased once two AZD1222 doses had been given. Unmutated variant regions reportedly attract nearly half of all spike-specific TCRs.

Specimen: peripheral blood, collected on day 0 of MenACWY control vaccination. The TCR originated in an adult in good health. V and J are TRBV6-5 and TRBJ2-3; possible D gene TRBD2, 5 bases. The CDR3 DNA sequence: TGTGCCAGCAGCGCCGAGGGTAGGGCAGATACGCAGTATTTT. It is translated as CASSAEGRADTQYF.